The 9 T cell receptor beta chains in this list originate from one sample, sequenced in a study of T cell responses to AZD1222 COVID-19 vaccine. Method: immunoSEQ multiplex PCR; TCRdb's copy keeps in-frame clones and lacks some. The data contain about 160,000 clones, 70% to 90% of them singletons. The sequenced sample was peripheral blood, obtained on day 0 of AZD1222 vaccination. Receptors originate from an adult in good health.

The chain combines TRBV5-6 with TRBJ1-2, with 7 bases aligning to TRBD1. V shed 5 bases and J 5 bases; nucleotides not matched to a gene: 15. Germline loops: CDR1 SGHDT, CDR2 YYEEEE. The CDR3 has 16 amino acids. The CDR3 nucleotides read TGTGCCAGCAGTCTCCCCCCAGGGGGGTCAGGATATGGCTACACCTTC. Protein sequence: CASSLPPGGSGYGYTF.

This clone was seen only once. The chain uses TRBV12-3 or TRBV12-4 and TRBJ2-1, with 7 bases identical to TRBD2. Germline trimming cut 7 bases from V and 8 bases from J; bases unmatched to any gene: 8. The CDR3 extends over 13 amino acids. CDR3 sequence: CASMSGGGDEQFF. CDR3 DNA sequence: TGTGCCAGCATGAGTGGGGGAGGGGATGAGCAGTTCTTC.

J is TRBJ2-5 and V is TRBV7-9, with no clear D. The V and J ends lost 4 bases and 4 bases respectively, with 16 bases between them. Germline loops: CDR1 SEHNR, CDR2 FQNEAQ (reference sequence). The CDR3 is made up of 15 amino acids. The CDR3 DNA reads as TGTGCCAGCAGCTCTCCGGACCTGGGGATAGAGACCCAGTACTTC. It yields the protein CASSSPDLGIETQYF.

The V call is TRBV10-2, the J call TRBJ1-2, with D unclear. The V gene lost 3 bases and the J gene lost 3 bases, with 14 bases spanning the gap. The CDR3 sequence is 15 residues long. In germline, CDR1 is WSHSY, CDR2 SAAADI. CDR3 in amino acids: CASSDRAGPYYGYTF. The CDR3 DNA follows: TGCGCCAGCAGTGATAGGGCCGGCCCCTACTATGGCTACACCTTC.

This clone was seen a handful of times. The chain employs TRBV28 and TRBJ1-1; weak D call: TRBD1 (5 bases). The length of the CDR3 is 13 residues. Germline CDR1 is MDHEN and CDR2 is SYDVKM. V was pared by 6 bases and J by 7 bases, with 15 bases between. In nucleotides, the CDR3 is TGTGCCAGCAGGTCCCAGGGTACTCTTGAAGCTTTCTTT. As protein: CASRSQGTLEAFF.

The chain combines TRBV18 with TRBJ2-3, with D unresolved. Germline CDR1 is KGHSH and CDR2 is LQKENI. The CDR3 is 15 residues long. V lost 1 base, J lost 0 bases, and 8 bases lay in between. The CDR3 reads CASSPRPGSTDTQYF. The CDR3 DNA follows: TGTGCCAGCTCACCACGGCCGGGTAGCACAGATACGCAGTATTTT.

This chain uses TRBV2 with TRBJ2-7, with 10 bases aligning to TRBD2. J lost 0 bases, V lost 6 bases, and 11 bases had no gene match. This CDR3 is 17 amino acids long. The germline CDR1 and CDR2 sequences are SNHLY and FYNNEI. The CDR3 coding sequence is TGTGCCAGCAGCAAAAACCGACGACTAGCGGGCTCCTACGAGCAGTACTTC. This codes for CASSKNRRLAGSYEQYF.

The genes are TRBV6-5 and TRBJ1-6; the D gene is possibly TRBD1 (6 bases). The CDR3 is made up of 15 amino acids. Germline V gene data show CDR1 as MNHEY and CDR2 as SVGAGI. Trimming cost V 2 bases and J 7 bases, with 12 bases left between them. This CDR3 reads CASSYGGGPNSPLHF. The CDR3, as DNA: TGTGCCAGCAGTTACGGAGGGGGGCCGAATTCACCCCTCCACTTT.

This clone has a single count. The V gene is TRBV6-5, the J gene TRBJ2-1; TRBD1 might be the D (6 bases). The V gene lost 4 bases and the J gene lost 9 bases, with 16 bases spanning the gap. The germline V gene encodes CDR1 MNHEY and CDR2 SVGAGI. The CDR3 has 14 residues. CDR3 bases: TGTGCCAGCAGTTGGGGCAGGGGATTCGGTGAGCAGTTCTTC. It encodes CASSWGRGFGEQFF.